Listed below are T cell receptor beta chains from one sample, sequenced in a study of T cell responses to AZD1222 COVID-19 vaccine. Clones were read by immunoSEQ multiplex PCR, and TCRdb kept only the in-frame ones, dropping some. This table holds about 140,000 clones, about 80% found once. The input for sequencing was peripheral blood, taken on day 0 of AZD1222 vaccination. These receptor sequences come from an adult in good health. The CDR3 runs from the conserved cysteine through the conserved F or W. Fields, in order: clone size, J gene, V gene, D gene, CDR3 protein, CDR3 DNA. A D gene is named only where the DNA matches it firmly. The size of a clone is reported for some rows only, either as once, few or many, or as a class for expanded clones.

.,TRBJ1-1,TRBV6-5,TRBD1,CASTADRGRTEAFF,TGTGCCAGCACCGCGGACAGGGGAAGGACTGAAGCTTTCTTT
.,TRBJ1-5,TRBV9,TRBD1,CASSRGDPTGDQPQHF,TGTGCCAGCTCCAGGGGGGATCCGACCGGCGATCAGCCCCAGCATTTT
.,TRBJ1-4,TRBV18,.,CASSQFPGRSGAEEKLFF,TGTGCCAGCTCACAATTCCCTGGCCGGTCAGGAGCAGAAGAAAAACTGTTTTTT
.,TRBJ1-5,TRBV19,.,CASSTQGNQPQHF,TGTGCCAGTAGTACTCAGGGGAATCAGCCCCAGCATTTT
.,TRBJ1-5,TRBV11-2,TRBD1,CASSLDGQGNQPQHF,TGTGCCAGCAGCTTAGACGGACAGGGCAATCAGCCCCAGCATTTT
.,TRBJ1-2,TRBV5-4,.,CASSLVRGQTKGYTF,TGTGCCAGCAGCTTGGTGAGAGGACAAACAAAGGGCTACACCTTC
.,TRBJ1-1,TRBV5-1,TRBD1,CASSSFPGQGIENTEAFF,TGCGCCAGCAGCTCCTTCCCGGGACAGGGGATCGAGAACACTGAAGCTTTCTTT
.,TRBJ1-5,TRBV20-1,.,CSASASRGTQPQHF,TGCAGTGCTAGTGCCTCACGGGGGACTCAGCCCCAGCATTTT
.,TRBJ2-2,TRBV6-4,.,CASSVSPRGAGELFF,TGTGCCAGCAGTGTCTCCCCCAGGGGGGCCGGGGAGCTGTTTTTT
.,TRBJ1-5,TRBV18,.,CASSPGANQPQHF,TGTGCCAGCTCACCAGGGGCCAATCAGCCCCAGCATTTT
.,TRBJ2-1,TRBV29-1,.,CSVERVADGEQFF,TGCAGCGTGGAGAGGGTCGCCGACGGTGAGCAGTTCTTC
.,TRBJ1-1,TRBV2,.,CASSQRASGTEAFF,TGTGCCAGCAGTCAAAGGGCCAGTGGGACTGAAGCTTTCTTT
.,TRBJ2-1,TRBV5-1,.,CASSSAGSGNEQFF,TGCGCCAGCAGCTCGGCCGGGTCGGGGAATGAGCAGTTCTTC
.,TRBJ1-5,TRBV20-1,.,CSASLDSENQPQHF,TGCAGTGCTAGTTTGGACAGTGAAAATCAGCCCCAGCATTTT
.,TRBJ2-7,TRBV6-1,.,CASSSGQGVSYEQYF,TGTGCCAGCAGCTCGGGGCAGGGCGTCTCCTACGAGCAGTACTTC
.,TRBJ2-7,TRBV5-1,.,CASSSSGGAYEQYF,TGCGCCAGCAGCTCCTCTGGCGGGGCCTACGAGCAGTACTTC
.,TRBJ2-7,TRBV30,.,CAWSTNWDSYEQYF,TGTGCCTGGAGTACAAACTGGGATTCCTACGAGCAGTACTTC
.,TRBJ1-1,TRBV7-9,.,CASSLGGYNEAFF,TGTGCCAGCAGCTTAGGGGGGTATAATGAAGCTTTCTTT
.,TRBJ1-6,TRBV27,.,CASSSGQGVLSPLHF,TGTGCCAGCAGTTCCGGCCAGGGTGTTCTATCACCCCTCCACTTT
.,TRBJ2-1,TRBV19,.,CASSLGPGRNEQFF,TGTGCCAGTAGTCTGGGGCCAGGGAGGAATGAGCAGTTCTTC
.,TRBJ2-3,TRBV7-8,.,CASSFSQADTDTQYF,TGTGCCAGCAGCTTTAGTCAAGCCGACACAGATACGCAGTATTTT
.,TRBJ2-7,TRBV5-1,TRBD1,CASSATGGSYEQYF,TGCGCCAGCAGCGCAACAGGGGGCTCCTACGAGCAGTACTTC
few,TRBJ1-4,TRBV7-2,.,CASSFGGTNEKLFF,TGTGCCAGCAGCTTCGGAGGGACTAATGAAAAACTGTTTTTT
.,TRBJ1-4,TRBV27,.,CASSQHGANEKLFF,TGTGCCAGCAGCCAGCATGGCGCAAATGAAAAACTGTTTTTT
.,TRBJ1-2,TRBV2,.,CASRTANFYGYTF,TGTGCCAGTCGGACAGCTAACTTCTATGGCTACACCTTC
.,TRBJ1-6,TRBV7-3,.,CASSLDTLNSPLHF,TGTGCCAGCAGCCTCGACACCCTCAATTCACCCCTCCACTTT
few,TRBJ1-2,TRBV9,TRBD1,CASSEQGAHGYTF,TGTGCCAGCAGTGAACAGGGGGCGCATGGCTACACCTTC
.,TRBJ1-5,TRBV27,.,CASSPNGAYSNQPQHF,TGTGCCAGCAGTCCAAACGGGGCCTATAGCAATCAGCCCCAGCATTTT
.,TRBJ1-1,TRBV4-1,.,CASSPGPTYMNTEAFF,TGCGCCAGCAGCCCAGGACCCACCTATATGAACACTGAAGCTTTCTTT
.,TRBJ1-5,TRBV18,.,CASSPGRAGFPQHF,TGTGCCAGCTCACCAGGACGGGCCGGGTTTCCCCAGCATTTT
.,TRBJ1-1,TRBV28,.,CASSLNEVGTEAFF,TGTGCCAGCAGTTTAAATGAAGTAGGGACTGAAGCTTTCTTT
.,TRBJ1-1,TRBV19,.,CASSRDNLNTEAFF,TGTGCCAGTAGTCGGGACAACCTGAACACTGAAGCTTTCTTT
few,TRBJ2-2,TRBV10-2,.,CASSAGATGELFF,TGCGCCAGCAGTGCGGGGGCCACCGGGGAGCTGTTTTTT